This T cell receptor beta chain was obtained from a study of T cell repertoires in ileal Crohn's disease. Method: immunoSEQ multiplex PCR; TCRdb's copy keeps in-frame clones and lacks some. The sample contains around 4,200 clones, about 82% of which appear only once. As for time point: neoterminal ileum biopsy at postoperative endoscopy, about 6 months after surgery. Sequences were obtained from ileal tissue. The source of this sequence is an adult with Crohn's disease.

The CDR3 DNA follows: TGTGCCAGCTCACCAGATAGCGTTGAGACCCAGTACTTC. It specifies CASSPDSVETQYF. The chain links TRBV18 to TRBJ2-5, with D possibly being TRBD2 (5 bases). The length of the CDR3 is 13 residues. Germline values: CDR1 KGHSH, CDR2 LQKENI. Trimming shortened V by 2 bases and J by 5 bases, and 9 bases separated the two germline ends.